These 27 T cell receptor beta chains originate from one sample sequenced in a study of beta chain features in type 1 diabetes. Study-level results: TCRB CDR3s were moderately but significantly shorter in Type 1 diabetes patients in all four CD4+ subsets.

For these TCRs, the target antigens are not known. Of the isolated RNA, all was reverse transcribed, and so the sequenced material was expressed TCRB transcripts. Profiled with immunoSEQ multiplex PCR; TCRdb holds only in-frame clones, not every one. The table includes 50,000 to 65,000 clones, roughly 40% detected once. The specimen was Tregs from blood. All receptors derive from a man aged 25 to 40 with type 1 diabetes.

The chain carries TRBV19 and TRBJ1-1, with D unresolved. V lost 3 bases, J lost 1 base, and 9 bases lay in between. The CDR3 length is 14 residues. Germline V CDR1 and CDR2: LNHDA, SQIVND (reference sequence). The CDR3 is CASSMRDTNTEAFF. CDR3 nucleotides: TGTGCCAGTAGTATGCGGGATACGAACACTGAAGCTTTCTTT.

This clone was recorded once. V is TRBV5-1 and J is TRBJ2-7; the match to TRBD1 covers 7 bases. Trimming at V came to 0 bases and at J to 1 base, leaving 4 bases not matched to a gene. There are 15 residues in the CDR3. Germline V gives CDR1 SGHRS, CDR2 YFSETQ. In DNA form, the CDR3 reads TGCGCCAGCAGCTTGGGAGACAGGGTATCCTACGAGCAGTACTTC. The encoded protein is CASSLGDRVSYEQYF. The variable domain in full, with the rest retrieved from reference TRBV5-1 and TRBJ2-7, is KAGVTQTPRYLIKTRGQQVTLSCSPISGHRSVSWYQQTPGQGLQFLFEYFSETQRNKGNFPGRFSGRQFSNSRSEMNVSTLELGDSALYLCASSLGDRVSYEQYFGPGTRLTVT.

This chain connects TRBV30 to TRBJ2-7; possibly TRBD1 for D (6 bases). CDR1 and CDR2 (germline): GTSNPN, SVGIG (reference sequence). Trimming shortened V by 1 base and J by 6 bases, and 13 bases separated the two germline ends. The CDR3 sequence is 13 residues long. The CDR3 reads CAWSGGGWFEQYF. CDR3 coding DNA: TGTGCCTGGAGTGGAGGGGGTTGGTTCGAGCAGTACTTC.

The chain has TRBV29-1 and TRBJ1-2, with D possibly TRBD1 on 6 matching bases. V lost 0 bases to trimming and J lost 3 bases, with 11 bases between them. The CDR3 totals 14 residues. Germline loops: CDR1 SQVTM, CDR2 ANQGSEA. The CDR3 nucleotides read TGCAGCGTTGAAGATCTTGGGGGCTACTATGGCTACACCTTC. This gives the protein CSVEDLGGYYGYTF. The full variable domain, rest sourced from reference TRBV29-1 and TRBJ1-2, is SAVISQKPSRDICQRGTSLTIQCQVDSQVTMMFWYRQQPGQSLTLIATANQGSEATYESGFVIDKFPISRPNLTFSTLTVSNMSPEDSSIYLCSVEDLGGYYGYTFGSGTRLTVV.

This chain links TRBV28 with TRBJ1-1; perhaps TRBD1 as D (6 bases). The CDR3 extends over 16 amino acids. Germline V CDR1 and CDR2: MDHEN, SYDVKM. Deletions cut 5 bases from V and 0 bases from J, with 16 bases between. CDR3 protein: CASSPSEGEMNTEAFF. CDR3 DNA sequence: TGTGCCAGCAGTCCTTCCGAGGGGGAGATGAACACTGAAGCTTTCTTT.

Here the CDR3 reads CASRGGSGSTEQFF. DNA of the CDR3: TGTGCCAGCAGAGGAGGTAGCGGGAGTACTGAGCAGTTCTTC. This sequence joins TRBV2 and TRBJ2-1; 9 bases map to TRBD2. After removal of 6 bases from V and 9 bases from J, the junction contained 9 bases not matched to a gene. This CDR3 has 14 residues. The germline V gene has CDR1 SNHLY and CDR2 FYNNEI.

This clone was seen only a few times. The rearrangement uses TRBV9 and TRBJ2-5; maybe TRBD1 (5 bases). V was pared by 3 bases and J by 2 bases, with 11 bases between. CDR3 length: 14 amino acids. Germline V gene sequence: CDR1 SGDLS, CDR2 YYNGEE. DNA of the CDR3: TGTGCCAGCAGCGGGTGGGGCACGCAAGAGACCCAGTACTTC. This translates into CASSGWGTQETQYF.

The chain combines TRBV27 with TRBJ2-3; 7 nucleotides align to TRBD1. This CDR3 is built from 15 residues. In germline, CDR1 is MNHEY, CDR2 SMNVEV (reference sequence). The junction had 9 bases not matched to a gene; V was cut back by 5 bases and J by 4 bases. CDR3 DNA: TGTGCCAGCAGTCAGACAGGGACCCACGCAGATACGCAGTATTTT. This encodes CASSQTGTHADTQYF.

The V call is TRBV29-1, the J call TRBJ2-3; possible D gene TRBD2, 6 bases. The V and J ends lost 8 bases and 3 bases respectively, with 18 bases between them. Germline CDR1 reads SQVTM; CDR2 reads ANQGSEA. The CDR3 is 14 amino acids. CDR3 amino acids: CSYRPGLQTDTQYF. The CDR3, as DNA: TGCAGCTACCGGCCGGGACTCCAAACAGATACGCAGTATTTT.

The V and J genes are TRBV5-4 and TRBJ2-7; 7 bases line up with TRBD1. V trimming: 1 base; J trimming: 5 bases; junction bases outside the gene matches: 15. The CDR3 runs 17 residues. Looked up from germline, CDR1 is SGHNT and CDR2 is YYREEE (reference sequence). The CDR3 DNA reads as TGTGCCAGCAGCTTGAGAAGGGGGCGGGTTTTGATACACGAGCAGTACTTC. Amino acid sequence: CASSLRRGRVLIHEQYF.

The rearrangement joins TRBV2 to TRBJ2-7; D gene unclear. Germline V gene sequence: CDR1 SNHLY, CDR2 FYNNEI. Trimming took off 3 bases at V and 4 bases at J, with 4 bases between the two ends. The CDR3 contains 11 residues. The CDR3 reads CASSDRYEQYF. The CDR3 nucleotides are TGTGCCAGCAGTGATCGGTACGAGCAGTACTTC.

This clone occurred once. CDR3 DNA: TGTGCCAGCAGCTTATTCTTAACTGAAGCTTTCTTT. It is translated as CASSLFLTEAFF. The V gene is TRBV7-9, the J gene TRBJ1-1, with D unresolved. The germline CDR1 and CDR2 sequences are SEHNR and FQNEAQ (reference sequence). Deletions cut 2 bases from V and 5 bases from J, with 6 bases between. The CDR3 loop spans 12 amino acids.

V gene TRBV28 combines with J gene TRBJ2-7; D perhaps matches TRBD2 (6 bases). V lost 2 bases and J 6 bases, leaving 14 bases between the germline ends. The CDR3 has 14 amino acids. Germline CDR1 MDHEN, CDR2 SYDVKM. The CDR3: CASSLGGRRGEQYF. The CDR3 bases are TGTGCCAGCAGTTTAGGGGGGAGGCGAGGCGAGCAGTACTTC.

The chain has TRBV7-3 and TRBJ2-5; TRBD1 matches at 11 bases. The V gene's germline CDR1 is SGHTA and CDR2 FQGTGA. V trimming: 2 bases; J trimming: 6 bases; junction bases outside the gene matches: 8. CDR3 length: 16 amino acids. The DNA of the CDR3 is TGTGCCAGCAGCTTAGGCGGGACAGGGGGTAGGCAGACCCAGTACTTC. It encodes CASSLGGTGGRQTQYF. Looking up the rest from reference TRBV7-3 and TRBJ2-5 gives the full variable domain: GAGVSQTPSNKVTEKGKYVELRCDPISGHTALYWYRQSLGQGPEFLIYFQGTGAADDSGLPNDRFFAVRPEGSVSTLKIQRTERGDSAVYLCASSLGGTGGRQTQYFGPGTRLLVL.

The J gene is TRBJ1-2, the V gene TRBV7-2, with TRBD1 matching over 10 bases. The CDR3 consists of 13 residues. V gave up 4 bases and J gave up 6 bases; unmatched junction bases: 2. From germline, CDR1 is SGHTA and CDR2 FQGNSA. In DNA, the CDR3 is TGTGCCAGCAGCTGGGACAGGGGTGATGGCTACACCTTC. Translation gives CASSWDRGDGYTF. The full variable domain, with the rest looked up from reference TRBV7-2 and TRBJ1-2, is GAGVSQSPSNKVTEKGKDVELRCDPISGHTALYWYRQSLGQGLEFLIYFQGNSAPDKSGLPSDRFSAERTGGSVSTLTIQRTQQEDSAVYLCASSWDRGDGYTFGSGTRLTVV.

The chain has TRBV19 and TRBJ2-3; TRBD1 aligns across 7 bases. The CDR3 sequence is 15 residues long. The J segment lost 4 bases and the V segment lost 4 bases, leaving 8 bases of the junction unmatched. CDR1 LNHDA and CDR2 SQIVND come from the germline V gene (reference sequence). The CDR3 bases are TGTGCCAGTAGTAGTCGGGACAGCTCGGCAGATACGCAGTATTTT. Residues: CASSSRDSSADTQYF.

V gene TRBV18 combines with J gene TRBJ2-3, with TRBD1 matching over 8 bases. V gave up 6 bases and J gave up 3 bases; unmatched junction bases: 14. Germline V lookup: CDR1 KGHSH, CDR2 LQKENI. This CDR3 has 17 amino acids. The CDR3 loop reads CASSQSAPGGQTDTQYF. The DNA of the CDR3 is TGTGCCAGCTCCCAAAGCGCTCCAGGGGGCCAAACAGATACGCAGTATTTT.

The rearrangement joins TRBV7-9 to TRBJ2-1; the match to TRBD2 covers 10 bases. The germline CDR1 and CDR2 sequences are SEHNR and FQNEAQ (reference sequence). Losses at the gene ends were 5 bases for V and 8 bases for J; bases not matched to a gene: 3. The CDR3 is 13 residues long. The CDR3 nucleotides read TGTGCCAGCAGCCTACTAGCGGGATATGAGCAGTTCTTC. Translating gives CASSLLAGYEQFF.

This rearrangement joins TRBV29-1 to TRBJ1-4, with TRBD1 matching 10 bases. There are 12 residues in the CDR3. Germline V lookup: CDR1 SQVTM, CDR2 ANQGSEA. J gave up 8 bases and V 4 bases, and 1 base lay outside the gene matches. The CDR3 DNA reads TGCAGCGTTGGGACAGGGGGAGAAAAACTGTTTTTT. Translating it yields CSVGTGGEKLFF. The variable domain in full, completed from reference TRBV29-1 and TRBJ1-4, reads SAVISQKPSRDICQRGTSLTIQCQVDSQVTMMFWYRQQPGQSLTLIATANQGSEATYESGFVIDKFPISRPNLTFSTLTVSNMSPEDSSIYLCSVGTGGEKLFFGSGTQLSVL.

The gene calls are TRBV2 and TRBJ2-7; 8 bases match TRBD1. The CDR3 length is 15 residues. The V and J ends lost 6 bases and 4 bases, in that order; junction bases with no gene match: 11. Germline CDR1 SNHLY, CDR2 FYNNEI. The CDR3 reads CASRPLDRVTYEQYF. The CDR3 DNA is TGTGCCAGCAGGCCTCTGGACAGGGTAACATACGAGCAGTACTTC.

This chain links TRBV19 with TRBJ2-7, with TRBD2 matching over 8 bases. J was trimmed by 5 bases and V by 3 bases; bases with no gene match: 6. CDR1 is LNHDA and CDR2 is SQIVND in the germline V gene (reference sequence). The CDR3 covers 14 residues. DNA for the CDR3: TGTGCCAGTAGTATGACTAGCGTTGACGACGAGCAGTACTTC. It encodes CASSMTSVDDEQYF. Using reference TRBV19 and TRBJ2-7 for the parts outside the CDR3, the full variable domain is DGGITQSPKYLFRKEGQNVTLSCEQNLNHDAMYWYRQDPGQGLRLIYYSQIVNDFQKGDIAEGYSVSREKKESFPLTVTSAQKNPTAFYLCASSMTSVDDEQYFGPGTRLTVT.

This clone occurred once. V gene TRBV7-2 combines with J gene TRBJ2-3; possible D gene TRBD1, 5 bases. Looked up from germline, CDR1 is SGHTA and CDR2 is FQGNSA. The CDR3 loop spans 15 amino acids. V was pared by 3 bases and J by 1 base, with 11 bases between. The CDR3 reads CASSFQGFGTDTQYF. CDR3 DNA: TGTGCCAGCAGCTTCCAGGGTTTTGGCACAGATACGCAGTATTTT.

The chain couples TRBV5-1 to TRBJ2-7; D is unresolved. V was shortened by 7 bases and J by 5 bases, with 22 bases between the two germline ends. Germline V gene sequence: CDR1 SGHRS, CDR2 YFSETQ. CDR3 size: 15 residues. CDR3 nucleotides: TGCGCCAGCTTCCATCAACCGGGTCCGTTTAACGAGCAGTACTTC. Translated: CASFHQPGPFNEQYF.

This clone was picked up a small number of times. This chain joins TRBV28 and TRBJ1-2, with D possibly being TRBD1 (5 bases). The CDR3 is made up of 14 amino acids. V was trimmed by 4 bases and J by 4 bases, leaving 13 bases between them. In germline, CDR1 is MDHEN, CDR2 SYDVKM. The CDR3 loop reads CASSSPQGSYGYTF. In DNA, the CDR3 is TGTGCCAGCAGTTCCCCCCAGGGTAGCTATGGCTACACCTTC.

The CDR3 here is CASSLANGNTIYF. In nucleotides, the CDR3 is TGTGCCAGCAGCTTAGCTAATGGAAACACCATATATTTT. V gene TRBV7-2 combines with J gene TRBJ1-3; D unresolved. V lost 0 bases, J lost 3 bases, and 3 bases lay in between. The CDR3 is 13 amino acids. Germline CDR1 reads SGHTA; CDR2 reads FQGNSA.

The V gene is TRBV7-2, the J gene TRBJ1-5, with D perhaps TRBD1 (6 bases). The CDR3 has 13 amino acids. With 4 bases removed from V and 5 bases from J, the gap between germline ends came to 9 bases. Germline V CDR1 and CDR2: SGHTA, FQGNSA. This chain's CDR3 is CASSWGQDQPQHF. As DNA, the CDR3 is TGTGCCAGCAGCTGGGGACAAGATCAGCCCCAGCATTTT. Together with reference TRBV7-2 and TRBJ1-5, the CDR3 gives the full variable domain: GAGVSQSPSNKVTEKGKDVELRCDPISGHTALYWYRQSLGQGLEFLIYFQGNSAPDKSGLPSDRFSAERTGGSVSTLTIQRTQQEDSAVYLCASSWGQDQPQHFGDGTRLSIL.

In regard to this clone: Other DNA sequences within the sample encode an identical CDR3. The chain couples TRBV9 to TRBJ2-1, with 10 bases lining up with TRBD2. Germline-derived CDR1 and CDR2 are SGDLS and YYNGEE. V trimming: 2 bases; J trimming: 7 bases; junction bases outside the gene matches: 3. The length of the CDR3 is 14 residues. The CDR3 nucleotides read TGTGCCAGCAGCGTGCCTAGCGGGAGAAATGAGCAGTTCTTC. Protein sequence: CASSVPSGRNEQFF.